A single sample is the source of the 32 T cell receptor beta chains below, sequenced in a study of OX40 agonist ivuxolimab in advanced cancers. Repertoires were generated with immunoSEQ multiplex PCR, while TCRdb's copy carries only in-frame clones and drops some. The top ten hold about 4.5% of the sample, which has 40,000 to 45,000 clones, around 87% seen once. The sequenced sample was CD4+ or CD8+ T cells sorted from blood, obtained in a trial of the OX40 agonist ivuxolimab. The receptors were sampled from an adult with an advanced solid tumor such as melanoma, head and neck, liver or kidney cancer.

The chain uses TRBV7-9 and TRBJ2-5; D remains unclear. V lost 1 base, J lost 5 bases, and 5 bases lay in between. The CDR3 has 12 amino acids. The V gene's germline CDR1 is SEHNR and CDR2 FQNEAQ (reference sequence). CDR3 in amino acids: CASSLVRETQYF. The CDR3 DNA sequence: TGTGCCAGCAGCTTAGTTAGGGAGACCCAGTACTTC.

The rearrangement joins TRBV11-3 to TRBJ2-1; 10 bases agree with TRBD2. CDR1 and CDR2 (germline): SGHNT, YENEEA. The CDR3 length is 16 residues. The junction had 2 bases not matched to a gene; V was cut back by 3 bases and J by 0 bases. For the CDR3, the DNA is TGTGCCAGCAGCTTTAGCGGGGGGAGCTCCTACAATGAGCAGTTCTTC. Its protein product is CASSFSGGSSYNEQFF.

This chain joins TRBV7-5 and TRBJ1-4; the table names TRBD1, a call not compared with the DNA. TRBV7-5 is a known pseudogene. The CDR3 is 17 amino acids. CDR3 in amino acids: CAIKPGQGRGTNEKLFF. In DNA form, the CDR3 reads TGTGCCATCAAACCAGGACAGGGTCGAGGAACTAATGAAAAACTGTTTTTT.

The rearrangement links TRBV6-5 to TRBJ1-5; D is uncertain. The CDR3 extends over 14 amino acids. CDR1 is MNHEY and CDR2 is SVGAGI in the germline V gene. V was pared by 7 bases and J by 6 bases, with 16 bases between. CDR3 amino acids: CASNTGSFSQPQHF. In nucleotides, the CDR3 is TGTGCCAGCAATACGGGGAGCTTCAGTCAGCCCCAGCATTTT.

This chain links TRBV5-5 with TRBJ1-2; no clear D. The CDR3 has 14 residues. The germline V gene encodes CDR1 SGHKS and CDR2 YYEKEE (reference sequence). Trimming took off 4 bases at V and 3 bases at J, with 13 bases between the two ends. The CDR3 DNA sequence: TGTGCCAGCAGCCCCGCGGAGGGTGACTATGGCTACACCTTC. Protein sequence: CASSPAEGDYGYTF.

Written as DNA, the CDR3 is TGTGCCAGCAGTCCCTCCAGCGGGAGGGCCGGAGATACGCAGTATTTT. Translation gives CASSPSSGRAGDTQYF. The V call is TRBV28, the J call TRBJ2-3; 10 positions match TRBD2. Germline V gene lookup returns CDR1 MDHEN and CDR2 SYDVKM. The ends lost 5 bases at V and 5 bases at J; junction bases unmatched: 10. This CDR3 is built from 16 residues.

The chain carries TRBV7-8 and TRBJ2-3; tentative D call: TRBD2 (6 bases). Germline V gene data show CDR1 as SGHVS and CDR2 as FQNEAQ. V shed 1 base and J shed 0 bases, with 14 bases lying between them. The CDR3 is 17 residues long. The CDR3 sequence: CASSLDWSGSSTDTQYF. The CDR3 nucleotides are TGTGCCAGCAGCTTAGATTGGAGCGGGTCAAGCACAGATACGCAGTATTTT.

The V call is TRBV9, the J call TRBJ2-1; the match to TRBD2 covers 9 bases. The CDR3 loop spans 15 amino acids. CDR1 and CDR2 from the germline V gene are SGDLS and YYNGEE. Losses at the gene ends were 0 bases for V and 8 bases for J; bases not matched to a gene: 6. In DNA, the CDR3 is TGTGCCAGCAGCGTAGGAGCGGGAGGTGTAGATGAGCAGTTCTTC. Translated, it gives CASSVGAGGVDEQFF.

The V and J genes are TRBV18 and TRBJ2-3, with 11 bases aligning to TRBD2. Trimming took 6 bases from V and 3 from J; bases not matched to a gene: 8. This CDR3 has 16 amino acids. The germline CDR1 and CDR2 sequences are KGHSH and LQKENI. CDR3 bases: TGTGCCAGCTCGACCGGGCTAGCGGGAGGAACAGATACGCAGTATTTT. Translation gives CASSTGLAGGTDTQYF.

The V call is TRBV5-1, the J call TRBJ2-1; perhaps TRBD1 as D (5 bases). V lost 4 bases and J 6 bases, leaving 8 bases between the germline ends. Germline lookup yields CDR1 SGHRS and CDR2 YFSETQ. There are 12 residues in the CDR3. Written as DNA, the CDR3 is TGCGCCAGCAGCCTGGGGCCCAATGAGCAGTTCTTC. Protein product: CASSLGPNEQFF.

Of note for this clone: At the DNA level, this CDR3 is encoded by other sequences in the same sample as well. This chain uses TRBV6-5 with TRBJ1-2; D possibly corresponds to TRBD1 (6 bases). Germline CDR1 and CDR2: MNHEY and SVGAGI. Trimming cost V 5 bases and J 4 bases, with 8 bases left between them. The CDR3 runs to 12 residues. The CDR3 DNA reads TGTGCCAGCAGTACAGGGATCTATGGCTACACCTTC. Residues: CASSTGIYGYTF.

The gene calls are TRBV29-1 and TRBJ2-2, with no clear D. The CDR3 extends over 12 amino acids. The V gene lost 0 bases and the J gene lost 6 bases, with 5 bases spanning the gap. The V gene's germline CDR1 is SQVTM and CDR2 ANQGSEA. Here the CDR3 reads CSVEEGPGELFF. DNA of the CDR3: TGCAGCGTTGAAGAGGGCCCCGGGGAGCTGTTTTTT.

This chain joins TRBV11-1 and TRBJ2-1, with 9 bases identical to TRBD1. The ends lost 7 bases at V and 8 bases at J; junction bases unmatched: 6. This CDR3 has 13 residues. The germline gives CDR1 SGHAT, CDR2 FQDESV (reference sequence). The CDR3 spells CASTPGQGDEQFF. In nucleotides, the CDR3 is TGTGCCAGCACACCGGGACAGGGCGATGAGCAGTTCTTC.

This chain links TRBV19 with TRBJ2-7, with D uncertain. The CDR3 spans 13 residues. From germline, CDR1 is LNHDA and CDR2 SQIVND (reference sequence). V lost 6 bases and J lost 3, with 12 bases in between. The CDR3 bases are TGTGCCAGTAGCGGACGGTTGCTCTACGAGCAGTACTTC. Its protein is CASSGRLLYEQYF.

The CDR3 DNA follows: TGTGCCAGTAGTGGGGTTGGCAATCAGCCCCAGCATTTT. Encoded protein: CASSGVGNQPQHF. The chain combines TRBV19 with TRBJ1-5; D is ambiguous. Trimming shortened V by 5 bases and J by 2 bases, and 7 bases separated the two germline ends. The CDR3 extends over 13 amino acids. The germline gives CDR1 LNHDA, CDR2 SQIVND (reference sequence).

About this clone: The junction does not match germline at one end; this may be a read error. This chain joins TRBV28 and TRBJ2-2; D remains ambiguous. The germline gives CDR1 MDHEN, CDR2 SYDVKM. The CDR3 loop spans 17 amino acids. CDR3 residues: CASSLSAPLPNTGELFF. DNA of the CDR3: TGTGCCAGCAGTTTATCAGCTCCTCTCCCGAACACCGGCGAGCTGTTTTTT. Together with reference TRBV28 and TRBJ2-2, the CDR3 gives the full variable domain: DVKVTQSSRYLVKRTGEKVFLECVQDMDHENMFWYRQDPGLGLRLIYFSYDVKMKEKGDIPEGYSVSREKKERFSLILESASTNQTSMYLCASSLSAPLPNTGELFFGEGSRLTVL.

J is TRBJ1-1 and V is TRBV10-1; no definite D call. V was cut by 6 bases and J by 4 bases, with 9 bases left in between. Germline lookup yields CDR1 WNHNN and CDR2 SYGVQD (reference sequence). The CDR3 runs to 12 residues. The CDR3 nucleotides are TGCGCCAGCAGCTCCAGTGGCACTGAAGCTTTCTTT. Its translation is CASSSSGTEAFF.

V gene TRBV5-8 combines with J gene TRBJ1-1, with D possibly being TRBD1 (5 bases). Germline CDR1 SGHTS, CDR2 YDEGEE. This CDR3 is 17 amino acids long. Trimming pared 0 bases from V and 4 bases from J, leaving 19 bases between. In DNA, the CDR3 is TGTGCCAGCAGCTTGGTCGGGGGGACGAGTCAGGGCACTGAAGCTTTCTTT. It yields the protein CASSLVGGTSQGTEAFF.

The V gene is TRBV6-1, the J gene TRBJ2-7; D is undetermined. Germline V CDR1 and CDR2: MNHNS, SASEGT. V lost 2 bases and J lost 2, with 16 bases in between. This CDR3 has 16 amino acids. As DNA, the CDR3 is TGTGCCAGCAGTGAAAGGAACAGTGCGTCCGCCTACGAGCAGTACTTC. Protein product: CASSERNSASAYEQYF.

The rearrangement joins TRBV5-4 to TRBJ2-3; no clear D gene. Germline CDR1 and CDR2: SGHNT and YYREEE (reference sequence). Trimming took 3 bases from V and 6 from J, leaving 11 bases between them. CDR3 length: 13 residues. CDR3 in amino acids: CASSSDLSDTQYF. The CDR3 DNA sequence: TGTGCCAGCAGCTCAGACTTATCCGATACGCAGTATTTT.

The chain links TRBV28 to TRBJ2-5; possible D gene TRBD2, 5 bases. This CDR3 spans 12 amino acids. Germline V gene lookup returns CDR1 MDHEN and CDR2 SYDVKM. The germline V and J ends were trimmed by 3 bases and 7 bases, with 9 bases remaining between them. The CDR3 reads CASSLTRATQYF. The CDR3 nucleotides are TGTGCCAGCAGTTTGACGCGGGCGACCCAGTACTTC.

The chain recombines TRBV6-1 with TRBJ2-7; D possibly uses TRBD1 or TRBD2 (5 bases each). V shed 6 bases and J shed 2 bases, with 8 bases lying between them. The CDR3 extends over 12 amino acids. Germline CDR1 is MNHNS and CDR2 is SASEGT. CDR3 DNA: TGTGCCAGCAGCGGGACGACCTACGAGCAGTACTTC. As protein: CASSGTTYEQYF.

This chain links TRBV10-3 with TRBJ2-2; either TRBD1 or TRBD2 may fit D (5 bases each). The ends were cut back, 3 bases at V and 3 bases at J, with 17 bases in the middle. The CDR3 contains 17 residues. Germline assignment: CDR1 ENHRY and CDR2 SYGVKD. The CDR3 region is CAISETGTAGHTGELFF. The CDR3 nucleotides read TGTGCCATCAGTGAAACCGGGACCGCTGGGCACACCGGGGAGCTGTTTTTT.

The gene calls are TRBV9 and TRBJ2-3; a possible D gene is TRBD1 (6 bases). Germline values: CDR1 SGDLS, CDR2 YYNGEE. Trimming shortened V by 5 bases and J by 5 bases, and 12 bases separated the two germline ends. This CDR3 contains 13 residues. CDR3 residues: CASSDTGIDTQYF. The CDR3, as DNA: TGTGCCAGCAGTGATACAGGGATAGATACGCAGTATTTT.

This chain links TRBV7-2 with TRBJ2-1; D uncertain. CDR1 is SGHTA, CDR2 FQGNSA, per germline. The CDR3 spans 14 residues. V gave up 5 bases and J gave up 6 bases, with 14 bases separating them. CDR3 sequence (DNA): TGTGCCAGCAGCCGCCCCCTATCCCTCAATGAGCAGTTCTTC. Encoded protein: CASSRPLSLNEQFF.

V usage is TRBV6-5 and J usage is TRBJ1-1, with D possibly being TRBD1 (5 bases). Germline CDR1 reads MNHEY; CDR2 reads SVGAGI. The germline V and J ends were trimmed by 2 bases and 0 bases, with 10 bases remaining between them. The CDR3 totals 15 residues. The CDR3: CASSYQQEMNTEAFF. DNA for the CDR3: TGTGCCAGCAGTTACCAACAGGAGATGAACACTGAAGCTTTCTTT.

This chain uses TRBV9 with TRBJ2-1; no reliable D call. The CDR3 is made up of 13 amino acids. V lost 3 bases, J lost 8 bases, and 12 bases lay in between. The germline gives CDR1 SGDLS, CDR2 YYNGEE. This CDR3 is CASSGVSRDEQFF. As DNA, the CDR3 is TGTGCCAGCAGCGGAGTTAGCAGAGATGAGCAGTTCTTC.

V and J are TRBV6-1 and TRBJ1-2; D ambiguous. V shed 3 bases and J shed 5 bases, with 10 bases lying between them. CDR3 size: 13 residues. Germline-derived CDR1 and CDR2 are MNHNS and SASEGT. The CDR3 spells CASSEYGVYGYTF. Here the CDR3 DNA reads TGTGCCAGCAGTGAGTACGGGGTTTATGGCTACACCTTC.

The chain recombines TRBV4-1 with TRBJ2-2; D is undetermined. Germline V lookup: CDR1 MGHRA, CDR2 YSYEKL. Trimming cost V 0 bases and J 0 bases, with 5 bases left between them. The CDR3 covers 15 residues. CDR3 DNA sequence: TGCGCCAGCAGCCAAGACAGAGCGAACACCGGGGAGCTGTTTTTT. Its translation is CASSQDRANTGELFF.

The genes are TRBV25-1 and TRBJ2-5, with TRBD1 matching 10 bases. The germline V gene encodes CDR1 MGHDK and CDR2 SYGVNS. Trimming removed 2 bases from V and 2 bases from J; junction bases left unmatched: 8. The CDR3 has 17 residues. CDR3 in amino acids: CASSEPRDRGGQETQYF. In nucleotides, the CDR3 is TGTGCCAGCAGTGAACCTCGGGACAGGGGTGGACAAGAGACCCAGTACTTC.

This chain joins TRBV5-1 and TRBJ1-3; no clear D. V lost 1 base, J lost 0 bases, and 11 bases lay in between. The V gene's germline CDR1 is SGHRS and CDR2 YFSETQ. The CDR3 covers 16 residues. CDR3 amino acids: CASSLSGGSSGNTIYF. For the CDR3, the DNA is TGCGCCAGCAGCTTGTCCGGCGGAAGCTCTGGAAACACCATATATTTT.

The chain recombines TRBV30 with TRBJ2-2; the match to TRBD2 covers 8 bases. The trim removed 4 bases at V and 6 bases at J, leaving 7 bases unmatched. Germline lookup yields CDR1 GTSNPN and CDR2 SVGIG (reference sequence). The CDR3 runs 14 residues. CDR3 in amino acids: CAWMRRTSPGELFF. The CDR3 coding sequence is TGTGCCTGGATGAGAAGGACTAGCCCCGGGGAGCTGTTTTTT.